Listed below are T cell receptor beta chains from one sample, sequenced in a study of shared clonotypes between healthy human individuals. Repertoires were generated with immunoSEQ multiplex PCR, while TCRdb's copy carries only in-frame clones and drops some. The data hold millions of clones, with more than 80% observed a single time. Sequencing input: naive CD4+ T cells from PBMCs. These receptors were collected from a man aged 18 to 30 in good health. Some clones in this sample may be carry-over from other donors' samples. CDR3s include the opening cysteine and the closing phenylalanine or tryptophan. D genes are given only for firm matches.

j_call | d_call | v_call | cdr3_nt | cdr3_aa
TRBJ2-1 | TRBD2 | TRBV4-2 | TGTGCCAGCGGCCCGACTAGCGGGAGTCACTACAATGAGCAGTTCTTC | CASGPTSGSHYNEQFF
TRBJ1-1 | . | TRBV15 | TGTGCCACCAGCAGAGAACCGGGGACAACGGTGGGGGACACTGAAGCTTTCTTT | CATSREPGTTVGDTEAFF
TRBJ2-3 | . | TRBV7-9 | TGTGCCAGCAGCCTCTTTGGGGGCCAGGATACGCAGTATTTT | CASSLFGGQDTQYF
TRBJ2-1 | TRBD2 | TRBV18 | TGTGCCAGCTCACCAGGGACTAACAATGAGCAGTTCTTC | CASSPGTNNEQFF
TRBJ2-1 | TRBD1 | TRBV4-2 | TGTGCCAGCAGCCTCCCGGACAGGGGGCGAAACAATGAGCAGTTCTTC | CASSLPDRGRNNEQFF
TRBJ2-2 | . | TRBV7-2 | TGTGCCAGCAGCTTAGGGAGAACCGGGGAGCTGTTTTTT | CASSLGRTGELFF
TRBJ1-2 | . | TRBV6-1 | TGTGCCAGCAGTGAAGCGCCGAACAGAAACTATGGCTACACCTTC | CASSEAPNRNYGYTF
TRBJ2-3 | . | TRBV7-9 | TGTGCCAGCAAGCTTATGGGGGGAGATACGCAGTATTTT | CASKLMGGDTQYF
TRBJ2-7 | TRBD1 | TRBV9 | TGTGCCAGCAGCGTCCGCGGGACAGGGGGTTACGAGCAGTACTTC | CASSVRGTGGYEQYF
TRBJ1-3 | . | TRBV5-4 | TGTGCCAGCAGCACGGGCTTCCCCCGCTCTGGAAACACCATATATTTT | CASSTGFPRSGNTIYF
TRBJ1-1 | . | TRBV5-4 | TGTGCCAGCAGTTCGGGTCGGAGCACTGAAGCTTTCTTT | CASSSGRSTEAFF
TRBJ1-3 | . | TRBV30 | TGTGCCTGGAGTGTACGGGGAAACACCATATATTTT | CAWSVRGNTIYF
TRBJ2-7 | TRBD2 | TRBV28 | TGTGCCAGCAGTTTAGGGACTAGCGGGAGAGTGGCGTACTTC | CASSLGTSGRVAYF
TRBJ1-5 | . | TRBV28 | TGTGCCAGCAGTTTCCCCCAACCCTCACCCCAGCATTTT | CASSFPQPSPQHF
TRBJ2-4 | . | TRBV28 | TGTGCCAGCAGTTTGAGGATGGCGGGGTTGAGGGGCAAAAACATTCAGTACTTC | CASSLRMAGLRGKNIQYF
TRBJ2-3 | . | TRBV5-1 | TGCGCCAGCAGCTCGCTCACAGGGACAGATACGCAGTATTTT | CASSSLTGTDTQYF
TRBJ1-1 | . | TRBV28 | TGTGCCAGCAGTTTAGAAGCAGGGGTCACTGAAGCTTTCTTT | CASSLEAGVTEAFF
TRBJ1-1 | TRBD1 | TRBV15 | TGTGCCACCAGCAGAGGGGACAGGGGGTTGAACACTGAAGCTTTCTTT | CATSRGDRGLNTEAFF
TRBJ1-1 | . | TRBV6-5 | TGTGCCAGCAGTCGGGGCCTTCTTGGGAACACTGAAGCTTTCTTT | CASSRGLLGNTEAFF
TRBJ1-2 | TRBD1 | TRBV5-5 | TGTGCCAGCACCTTGGAATACCGGGACAGCTATGGCTACACCTTC | CASTLEYRDSYGYTF
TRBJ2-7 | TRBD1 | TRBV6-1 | TGTGCCAGCAGAGCAGGACAGGGGGCGGGCGAGCAGTACTTC | CASRAGQGAGEQYF
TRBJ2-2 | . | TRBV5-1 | TGCGCCAGCAGCCTGGACCCAACCGGGGAGCTGTTTTTT | CASSLDPTGELFF
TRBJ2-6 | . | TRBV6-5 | TGTGCCAGCAGCCCAGTCTCCGGGGCCAACGTCCTGACTTTC | CASSPVSGANVLTF
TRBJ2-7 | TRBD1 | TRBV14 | TGTGCCAGCAGCCAGTTCAGGGGGCCCAACGAGCAGTACTTC | CASSQFRGPNEQYF
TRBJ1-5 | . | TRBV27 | TGTGCCAGCAGCGGTGGCCGGGAACGGCCCCAGCATTTT | CASSGGRERPQHF
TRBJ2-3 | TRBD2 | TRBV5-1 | TGCGCCAGCAGCCTCCTGGAGGGTGCGGGAGGCCTCACAGATACGCAGTATTTT | CASSLLEGAGGLTDTQYF
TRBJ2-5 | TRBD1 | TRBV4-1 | TGCGCCAGCAGCCAAGTACAACAGGGGGGAGAGACCCAGTACTTC | CASSQVQQGGETQYF
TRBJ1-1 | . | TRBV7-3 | TGTGCCAGCAGCTCCCAAGTCAACACTGAAGCTTTCTTT | CASSSQVNTEAFF
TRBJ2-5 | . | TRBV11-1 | TGTGCCAGCAGCTTAGGGAGCGGGCCAAGGGGGGAGACCCAGTACTTC | CASSLGSGPRGETQYF
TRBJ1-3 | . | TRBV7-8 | TGTGCCAGCAGCCCCAGGACATGGGGCTCTGGAAACACCATATATTTT | CASSPRTWGSGNTIYF
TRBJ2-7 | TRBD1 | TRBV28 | TGTGCCAGCAGCCGAGGGGACAGGGCCACCTACGAGCAGTACTTC | CASSRGDRATYEQYF
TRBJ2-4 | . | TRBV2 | TGTGCCAGCAGTATCAGGACGGCCCAAAACATTCAGTACTTC | CASSIRTAQNIQYF
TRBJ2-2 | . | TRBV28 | TGTGCCAGCAGTTTATTCGGGACATCGAACACCGGGGAGCTGTTTTTT | CASSLFGTSNTGELFF
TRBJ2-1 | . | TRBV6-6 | TGTGCCAGCAGTGGGTTAGGCAGGGGATACTACAATGAGCAGTTCTTC | CASSGLGRGYYNEQFF
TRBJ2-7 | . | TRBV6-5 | TGTGCCAGCAGTTCAGGACCGGAGAGCTCCTACGAGCAGTACTTC | CASSSGPESSYEQYF
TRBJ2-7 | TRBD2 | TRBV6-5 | TGTGCCAGCAGTTACGATAGCGGGAATGGCTACGAGCAGTACTTC | CASSYDSGNGYEQYF
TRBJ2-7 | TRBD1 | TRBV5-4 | TGTGCCAGCAGCCCACACCCGGGACAGGGGGCAAAAGAGCAGTACTTC | CASSPHPGQGAKEQYF